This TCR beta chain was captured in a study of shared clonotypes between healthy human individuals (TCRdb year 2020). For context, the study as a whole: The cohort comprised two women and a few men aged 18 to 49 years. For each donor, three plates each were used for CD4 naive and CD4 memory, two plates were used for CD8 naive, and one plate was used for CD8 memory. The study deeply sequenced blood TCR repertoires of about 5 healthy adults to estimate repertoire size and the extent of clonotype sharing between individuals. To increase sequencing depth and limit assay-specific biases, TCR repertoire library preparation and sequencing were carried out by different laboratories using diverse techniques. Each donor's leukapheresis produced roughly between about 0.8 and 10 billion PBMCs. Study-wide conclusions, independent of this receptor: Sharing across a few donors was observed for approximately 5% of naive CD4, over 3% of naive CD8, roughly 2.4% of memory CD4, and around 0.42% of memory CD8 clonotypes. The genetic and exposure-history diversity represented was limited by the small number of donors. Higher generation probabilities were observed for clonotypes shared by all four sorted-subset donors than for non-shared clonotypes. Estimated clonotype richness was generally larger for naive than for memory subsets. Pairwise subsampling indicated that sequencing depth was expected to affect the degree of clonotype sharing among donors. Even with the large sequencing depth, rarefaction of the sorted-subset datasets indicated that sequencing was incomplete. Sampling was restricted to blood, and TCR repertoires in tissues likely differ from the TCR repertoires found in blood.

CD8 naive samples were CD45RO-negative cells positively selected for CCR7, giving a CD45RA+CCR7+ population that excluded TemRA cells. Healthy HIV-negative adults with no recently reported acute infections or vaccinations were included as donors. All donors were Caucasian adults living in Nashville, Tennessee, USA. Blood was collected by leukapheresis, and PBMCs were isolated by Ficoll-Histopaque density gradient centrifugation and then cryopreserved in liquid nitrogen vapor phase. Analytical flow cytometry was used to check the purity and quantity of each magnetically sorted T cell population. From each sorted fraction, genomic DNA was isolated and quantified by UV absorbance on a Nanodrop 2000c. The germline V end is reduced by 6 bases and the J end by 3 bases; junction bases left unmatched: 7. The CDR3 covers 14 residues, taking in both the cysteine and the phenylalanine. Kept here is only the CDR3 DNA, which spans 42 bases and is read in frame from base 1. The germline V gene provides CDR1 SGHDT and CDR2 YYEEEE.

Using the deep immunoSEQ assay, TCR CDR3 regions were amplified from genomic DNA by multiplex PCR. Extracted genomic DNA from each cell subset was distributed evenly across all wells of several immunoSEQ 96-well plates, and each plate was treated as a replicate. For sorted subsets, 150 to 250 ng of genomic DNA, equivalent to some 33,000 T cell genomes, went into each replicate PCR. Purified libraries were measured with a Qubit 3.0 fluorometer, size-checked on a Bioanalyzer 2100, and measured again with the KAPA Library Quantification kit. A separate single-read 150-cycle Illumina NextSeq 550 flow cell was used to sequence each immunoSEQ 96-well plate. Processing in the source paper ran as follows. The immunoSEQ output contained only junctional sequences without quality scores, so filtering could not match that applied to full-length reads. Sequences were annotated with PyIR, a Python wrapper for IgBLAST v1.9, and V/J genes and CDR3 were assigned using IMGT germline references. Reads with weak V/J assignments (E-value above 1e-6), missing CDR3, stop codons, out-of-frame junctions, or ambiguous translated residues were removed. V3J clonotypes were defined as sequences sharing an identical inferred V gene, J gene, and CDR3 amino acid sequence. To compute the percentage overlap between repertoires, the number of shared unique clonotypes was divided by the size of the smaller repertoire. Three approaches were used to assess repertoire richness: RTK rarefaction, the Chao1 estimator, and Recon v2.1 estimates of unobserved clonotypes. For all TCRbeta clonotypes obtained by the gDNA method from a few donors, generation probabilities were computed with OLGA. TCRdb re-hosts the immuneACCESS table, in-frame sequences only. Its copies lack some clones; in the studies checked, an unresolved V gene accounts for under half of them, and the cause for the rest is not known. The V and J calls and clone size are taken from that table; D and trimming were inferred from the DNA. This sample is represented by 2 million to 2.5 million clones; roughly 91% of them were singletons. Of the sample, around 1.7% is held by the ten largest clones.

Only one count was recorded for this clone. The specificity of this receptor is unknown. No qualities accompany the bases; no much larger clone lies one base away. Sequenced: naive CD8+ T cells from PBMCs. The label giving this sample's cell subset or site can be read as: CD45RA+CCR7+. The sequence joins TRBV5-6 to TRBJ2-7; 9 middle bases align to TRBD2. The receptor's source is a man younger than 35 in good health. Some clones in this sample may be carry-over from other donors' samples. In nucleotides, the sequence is TGTGCCAGCAACGTAGCGGGAGTCGACTACGAGCAGTACTTC. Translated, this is CASNVAGVDYEQYF.